This is a list of T cell receptor beta chains from one sample in a study of blood T cell repertoires in COVID-19. Data came from immunoSEQ multiplex PCR; TCRdb stores just in-frame clones and leaves some out. Of fewer than 250,000 clones listed, roughly 80% are singletons. The specimen was peripheral blood. Receptors originate from a woman aged 70 to 79 with acute or convalescent COVID-19. CDR3s include the opening cysteine and the closing phenylalanine or tryptophan. Each record gives: J gene, V gene, CDR3 protein.

>TRBJ1-2|TRBV5-1
CASSTTANYGYTF
>TRBJ2-2|TRBV15
CATERRQGSSGELFF
>TRBJ1-5|TRBV6-2/TRBV6-3
CASSPDSGQGNQPQHF
>TRBJ2-5|TRBV7-2
CASSLAGLTGETQYF
>TRBJ1-1|TRBV3-1/TRBV3-2
CASSHQGGNTEAFF
>TRBJ1-5|TRBV7-2
CASSLGTADSNQPQHF
>TRBJ2-2|TRBV28
CASSFPSGELFF
>TRBJ1-2|TRBV28
CASSSGRGATDYGYTF
>TRBJ1-2|TRBV2
CASSEDGAHGYTF
>TRBJ2-1|TRBV19
CASTLGTGGYNEQFF
>TRBJ2-5|TRBV27
CASTAAGAPQETQYF
>TRBJ2-3|TRBV21-1
CASSKGRIRLADSTDTQYF
>TRBJ1-5|TRBV6-6
CASSLTGGEQPQHF
>TRBJ2-2|TRBV3-1/TRBV3-2
CASSQDRPLAGGRKNTGELFF
>TRBJ2-3|TRBV3-1/TRBV3-2
CASRTSGPTDTQYF
>TRBJ1-5|TRBV18
CASSLIGQGSNQPQHF
>TRBJ1-2|TRBV7-9
CASSLLGSDRDWVNYGYTF
>TRBJ1-5|TRBV16
CASSLVESNQPQHF
>TRBJ1-1|TRBV11-3
CASSRRVNTEAFF
>TRBJ1-1|TRBV24-1
CATSEGQGANTEAFF
>TRBJ2-5|TRBV6-2/TRBV6-3
CASSSKETQYF
>TRBJ1-2|TRBV7-2
CASNREGDGYTF
>TRBJ1-6|TRBV10-1
CASSEGVDPLHF
>TRBJ1-6|TRBV28
CATLLDQGRNSPLHF
>TRBJ1-5|TRBV6-5
CASSYGGAGNQPQHF
>TRBJ1-1|TRBV6-5
CASSYPTGDEAFF
>TRBJ1-1|TRBV9
CASSFRTGENTEAFF
>TRBJ2-1|TRBV19
CASSLGAGGLEQFF